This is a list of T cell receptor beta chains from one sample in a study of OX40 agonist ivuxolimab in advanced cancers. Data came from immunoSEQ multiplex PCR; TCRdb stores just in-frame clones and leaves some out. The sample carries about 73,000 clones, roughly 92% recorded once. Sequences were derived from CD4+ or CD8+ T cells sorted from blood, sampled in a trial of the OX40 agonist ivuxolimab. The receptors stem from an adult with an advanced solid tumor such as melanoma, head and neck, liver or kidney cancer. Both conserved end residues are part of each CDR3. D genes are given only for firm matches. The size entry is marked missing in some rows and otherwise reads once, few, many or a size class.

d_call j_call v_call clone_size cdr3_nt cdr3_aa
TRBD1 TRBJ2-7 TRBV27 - TGTGCCAGCAGTACAGGGGGCATTTACGAGCAGTACTTC CASSTGGIYEQYF
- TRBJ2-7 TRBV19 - TGTGCCAGTAGTATGGAGTGGGCCTCCTACGAGCAGTACTTC CASSMEWASYEQYF
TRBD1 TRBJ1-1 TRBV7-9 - TGTGCCAGCAGCCCTCTGACAGGGGGCATAACTGAAGCTTTCTTT CASSPLTGGITEAFF
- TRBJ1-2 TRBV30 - TGTGCCTGGAGTGTCACAGATCGGTATGGCTACACCTTC CAWSVTDRYGYTF
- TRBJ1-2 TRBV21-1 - TGTGCCAGCAGCAGAGGACAGCGGTATGGCTACACCTTC CASSRGQRYGYTF
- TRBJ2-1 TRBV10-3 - TGTGCCATCAGTGAGTCGAGGGGGGTAGGATCCAATGAGCAGTTCTTC CAISESRGVGSNEQFF
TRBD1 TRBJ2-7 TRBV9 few TGTGCCAGCAGCAACCGACAGGGCCCTGGGGGCGAGCAGTACTTC CASSNRQGPGGEQYF
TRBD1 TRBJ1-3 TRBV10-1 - TGCGCCAGCAGCCCAGGACAGGGGAGGTTAAACACCATATATTTT CASSPGQGRLNTIYF
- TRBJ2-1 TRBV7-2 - TGTGCCAGCAGCTCCGACATCTCCGGCTACAATGAGCAGTTCTTC CASSSDISGYNEQFF
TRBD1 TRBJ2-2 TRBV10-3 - TGTGCCATCACGGGACAGGGTGGGACCGGGGAGCTGTTTTTT CAITGQGGTGELFF
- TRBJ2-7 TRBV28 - TGTGCCAGCAGTTTATGGGCGACCGGCTACGAGCAGTACTTC CASSLWATGYEQYF
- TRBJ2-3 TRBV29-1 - TGCAGCGTTGAAGCAGACTCAGGGAGGGATACGCAGTATTTT CSVEADSGRDTQYF
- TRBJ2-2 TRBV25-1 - TGTGCCAGCAGTGTGCCCGGTTTCGGGGCGATTTTCGGGGAGCTGTTTTTT CASSVPGFGAIFGELFF
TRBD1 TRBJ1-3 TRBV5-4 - TGTGCCAGCAGCACGGGGGGACAGGGGAGGAACTCTGGAAACACCATATATTTT CASSTGGQGRNSGNTIYF
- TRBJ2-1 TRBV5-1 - TGCGCCAGCAGCTCAGACTTCCCAGTCTACAATGAGCAGTTCTTC CASSSDFPVYNEQFF
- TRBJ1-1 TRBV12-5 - TGTGCTAGTGGTTTGGCACTAACAGGGAAAACTGAAGCTTTCTTT CASGLALTGKTEAFF
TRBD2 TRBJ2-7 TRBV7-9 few TGTGCCAGCAGTGTCCGGGGTAGCGGGATGTCCGAGCAGTACTTC CASSVRGSGMSEQYF
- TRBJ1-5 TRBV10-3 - TGTGCCATCAGTTCAGATGGACCGCCGGGTCAGCCCCAGCATTTT CAISSDGPPGQPQHF
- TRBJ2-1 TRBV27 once TGTGCCACCGCTACGGGAGTTTCCTACAATGAGCAGTTCTTC CATATGVSYNEQFF
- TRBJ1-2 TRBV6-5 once TGTGCCAGCAGACAGGGATCCTATGGCTACACCTTC CASRQGSYGYTF
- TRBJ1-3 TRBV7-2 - TGTGCCAGCAGCTTGACGTCTCTCTCTGGAAACACCATATATTTT CASSLTSLSGNTIYF
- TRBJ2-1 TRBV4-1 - TGCGCCAGCAGCCAAGACTATCTAAATGAGCAGTTCTTC CASSQDYLNEQFF
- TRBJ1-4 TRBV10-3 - TGTGCCATCAAAGGAACAGGTGGGGAAAAACTGTTTTTT CAIKGTGGEKLFF
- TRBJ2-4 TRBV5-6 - TGTGCCAGCAGCGGCTGGTTAGCCAAAAACATTCAGTACTTC CASSGWLAKNIQYF
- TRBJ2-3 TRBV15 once TGTGCCACCAGCAGAGAGGGCGGGAGCACAGATACGCAGTATTTT CATSREGGSTDTQYF
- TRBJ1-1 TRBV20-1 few TGCAGTGCTAGGCAGAACACTGAAGCTTTCTTT CSARQNTEAFF